This TCR beta chain was identified during a study of blood T cell repertoires in COVID-19. Study-level information: PBMCs, B-cell-depleted T cells, or T cells provided the cDNA or gDNA that made up the material.

CDR1 is KGHDR, CDR2 SFDVKD, per germline. The CDR3 spans 12 residues. The V end was cut by 4 bases, the J end by 3 bases, with 5 bases between. TCRdb keeps only in-frame clones here, not all; method: immunoSEQ multiplex PCR. This table holds tens of thousands of clones, around 90% found once. This chain links TRBV24-1 with TRBJ1-1, with a possible D match to TRBD1 (5 bases). Sequencing was carried out using peripheral blood. This clonotype originated in a woman aged 70-85 years with active COVID-19. CDR3 region: CATSEGDTEAFF. The CDR3 DNA reads TGTGCCACCAGTGAAGGGGACACTGAAGCTTTCTTT.